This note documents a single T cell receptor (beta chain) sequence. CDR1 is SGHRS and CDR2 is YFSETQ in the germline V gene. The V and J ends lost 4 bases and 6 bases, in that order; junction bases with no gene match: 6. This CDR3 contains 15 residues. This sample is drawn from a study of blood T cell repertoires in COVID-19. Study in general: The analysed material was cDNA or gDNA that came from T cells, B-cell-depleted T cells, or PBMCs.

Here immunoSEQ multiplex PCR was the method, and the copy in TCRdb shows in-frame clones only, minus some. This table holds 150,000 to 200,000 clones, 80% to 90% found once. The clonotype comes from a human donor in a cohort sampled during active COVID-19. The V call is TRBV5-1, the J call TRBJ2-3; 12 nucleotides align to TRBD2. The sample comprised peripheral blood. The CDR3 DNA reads TGCGCCAGCAGCATTGGACTAGCGGGGAGGGATACGCAGTATTTT. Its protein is CASSIGLAGRDTQYF.